This T cell receptor beta chain was documented in a study of shared clonotypes between healthy human individuals. Study-level points and caveats: It was anticipated that sequencing depth would influence how many clonotypes donors shared. Non-shared clonotypes had lower generation probabilities than clonotypes shared by all four sorted-subset donors.

V lost 2 bases, J lost 8 bases, and 8 bases stayed unmatched. Germline V gives CDR1 MNHEY, CDR2 SVGAGI. The CDR3 loop spans 15 amino acids. Repertoires were generated with immunoSEQ multiplex PCR, while TCRdb's copy carries only in-frame clones and drops some. The sample lists about 2.3 million clones; around 93% were seen once. As for this clone: Its specificity is not known.

This TCR was sampled from a man aged 18 to 29 in good health. Some clones in this sample may be carry-over from other donors' samples. The chain uses TRBV6-5 and TRBJ2-1, with TRBD2 matching 8 bases. Sequenced input: naive CD4+ T cells from PBMCs. Subset defined: CD45RA+ positively selected. The CDR3 DNA reads TGTGCCAGCAGTTACGTCACGGGAGGGCCGGATGAGCAGTTCTTC. Its protein product is CASSYVTGGPDEQFF.